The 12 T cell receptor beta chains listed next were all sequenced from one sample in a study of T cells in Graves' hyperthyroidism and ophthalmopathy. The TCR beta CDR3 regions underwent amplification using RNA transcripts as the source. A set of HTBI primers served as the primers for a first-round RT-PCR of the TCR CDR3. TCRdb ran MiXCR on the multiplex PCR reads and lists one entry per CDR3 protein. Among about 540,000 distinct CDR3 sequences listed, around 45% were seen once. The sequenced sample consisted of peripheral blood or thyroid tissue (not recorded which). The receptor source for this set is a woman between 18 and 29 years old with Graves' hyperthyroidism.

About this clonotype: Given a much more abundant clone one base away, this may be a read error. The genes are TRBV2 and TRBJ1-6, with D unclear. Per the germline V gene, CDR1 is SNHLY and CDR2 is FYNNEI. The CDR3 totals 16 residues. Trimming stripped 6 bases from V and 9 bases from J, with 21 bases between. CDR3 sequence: CASRKQAQRDSSPLHF. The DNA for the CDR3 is TGTGCCAGCAGAAAGCAGGCCCAACGAGATAGTTCACCCCTCCACTTT.

The CDR3 spells CASSFQAGGTDTQYF. Here the CDR3 DNA reads TGTGCCAGTAGTTTCCAAGCGGGAGGGACAGATACGCAGTATTTT. The chain joins TRBV19 to TRBJ2-3; 10 nucleotides line up with TRBD2. Germline V CDR1 and CDR2: LNHDA, SQIVND (reference sequence). Trimming cost V 5 bases and J 3 bases; bases outside gene matches: 5. The CDR3 has 15 amino acids.

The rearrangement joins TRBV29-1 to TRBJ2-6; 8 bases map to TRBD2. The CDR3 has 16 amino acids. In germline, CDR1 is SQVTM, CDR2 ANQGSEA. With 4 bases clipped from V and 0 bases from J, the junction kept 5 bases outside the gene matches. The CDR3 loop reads CSVAGGGVSGANVLTF. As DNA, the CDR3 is TGCAGCGTTGCGGGAGGGGGTGTCTCTGGGGCCAACGTCCTGACTTTC.

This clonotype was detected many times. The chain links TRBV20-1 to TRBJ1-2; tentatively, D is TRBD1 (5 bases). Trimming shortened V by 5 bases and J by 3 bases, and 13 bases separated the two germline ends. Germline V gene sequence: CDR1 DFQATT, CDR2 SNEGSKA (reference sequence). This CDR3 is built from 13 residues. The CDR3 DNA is TGCAGTGCTGATCCGGACAACTACTATGGCTACACCTTC. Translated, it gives CSADPDNYYGYTF.

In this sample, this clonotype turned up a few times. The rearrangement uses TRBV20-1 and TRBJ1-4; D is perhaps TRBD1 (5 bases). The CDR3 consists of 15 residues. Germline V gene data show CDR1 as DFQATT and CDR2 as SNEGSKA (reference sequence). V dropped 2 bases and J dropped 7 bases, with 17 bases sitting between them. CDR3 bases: TGCAGTGCTAGACCGGACACGGCCTCGGGTGAAAAACTGTTTTTT. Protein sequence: CSARPDTASGEKLFF.

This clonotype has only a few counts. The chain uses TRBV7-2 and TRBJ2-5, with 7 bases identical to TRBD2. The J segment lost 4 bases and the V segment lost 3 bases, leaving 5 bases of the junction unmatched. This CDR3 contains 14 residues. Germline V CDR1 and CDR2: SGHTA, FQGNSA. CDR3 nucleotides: TGTGCCAGCAGCTTGGCGGGAGTAACAGAGACCCAGTACTTC. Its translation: CASSLAGVTETQYF.

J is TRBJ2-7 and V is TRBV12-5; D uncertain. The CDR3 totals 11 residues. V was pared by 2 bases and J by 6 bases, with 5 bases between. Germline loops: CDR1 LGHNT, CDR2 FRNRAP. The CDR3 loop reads CASGLIPEQYF. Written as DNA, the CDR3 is TGTGCTAGTGGTTTGATACCCGAGCAGTACTTC.

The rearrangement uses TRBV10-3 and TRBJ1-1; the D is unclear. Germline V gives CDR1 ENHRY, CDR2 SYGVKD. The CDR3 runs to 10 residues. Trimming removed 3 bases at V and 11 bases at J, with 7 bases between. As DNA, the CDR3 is TGTGCCATCAGTGAATTAAATGCTTTCTTT. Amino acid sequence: CAISELNAFF.

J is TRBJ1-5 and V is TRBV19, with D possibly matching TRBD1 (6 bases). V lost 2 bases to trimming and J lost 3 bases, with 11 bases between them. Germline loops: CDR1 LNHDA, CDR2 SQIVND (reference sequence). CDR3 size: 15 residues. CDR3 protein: CASSIRGGFNQPQHF. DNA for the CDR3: TGTGCCAGTAGTATACGAGGGGGATTCAATCAGCCCCAGCATTTT.

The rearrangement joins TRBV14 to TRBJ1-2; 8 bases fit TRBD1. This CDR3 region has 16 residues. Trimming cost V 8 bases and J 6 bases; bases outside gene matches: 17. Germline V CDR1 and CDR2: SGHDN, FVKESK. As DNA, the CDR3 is TGTGCCAGCTCACCACGGACAGGGAGACGGGGTGATGGCTACACCTTC. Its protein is CASSPRTGRRGDGYTF.

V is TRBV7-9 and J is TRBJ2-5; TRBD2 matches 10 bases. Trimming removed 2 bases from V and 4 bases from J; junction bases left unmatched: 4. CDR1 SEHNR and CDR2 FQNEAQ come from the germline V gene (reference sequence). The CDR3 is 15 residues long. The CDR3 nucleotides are TGTGCCAGCAGCTTATATAGCGGGAGGACAGAGACCCAGTACTTC. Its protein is CASSLYSGRTETQYF.

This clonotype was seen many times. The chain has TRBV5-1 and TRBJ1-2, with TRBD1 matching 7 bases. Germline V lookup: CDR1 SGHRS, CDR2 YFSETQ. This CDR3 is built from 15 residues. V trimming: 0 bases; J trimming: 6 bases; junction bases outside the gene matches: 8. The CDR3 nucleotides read TGCGCCAGCAGCTTGGCCCGACAGGGTGAGGATGGCTACACCTTC. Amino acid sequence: CASSLARQGEDGYTF.